This is a list of T cell receptor beta chains from one sample in a study of T cell repertoires in cytomegalovirus infection. TCRdb re-called the reads with MiXCR, one entry per CDR3 protein. This table holds around 71,000 distinct CDR3 sequences, 20% found once. The antigens of these receptors remain unknown. Sequenced material: CD8+ T cells from cultured PBMCs, taken from culture after CMV antigen stimulation. The receptor source for this set is a human donor in good health (CMV status not recorded). Some clones in this sample may be carry-over from other donors' samples. Each CDR3 is given with its conserved first and last residue. A D gene is named only where the DNA matches it firmly. Clone sizes are given selectively: once, few, many, or a class where the clone is expanded.

j_gene | v_gene | d_gene | abundance | CDR3aa | CDR3nt
TRBJ2-1 | TRBV12-5 | . | few | CASGTGSLNEQFF | TGTGCTAGTGGTACCGGGAGTCTGAATGAGCAGTTCTTC
TRBJ1-2 | TRBV9 | TRBD1 | . | CASSAQRGGADGYTF | TGTGCCAGCAGCGCCCAGCGAGGGGGCGCTGATGGCTACACCTTC
TRBJ2-5 | TRBV7-8 | . | few | CASSSRGPETQYF | TGTGCCAGCAGTTCCCGAGGTCCGGAGACCCAGTACTTC
TRBJ2-3 | TRBV7-2 | TRBD2 | . | CASSRLAGVSTDTQYF | TGTGCCAGCAGCCGATTAGCGGGGGTTAGCACAGATACGCAGTATTTT
TRBJ2-7 | TRBV6-2/TRBV6-3 | . | . | CASSTGRSGRFEQYF | TGTGCCAGCAGTACGGGACGCTCGGGAAGATTCGAGCAGTACTTC
TRBJ2-2 | TRBV7-3 | . | . | CASSLGGTLNTGELFF | TGTGCCAGCAGCTTAGGAGGGACACTTAACACCGGGGAGCTGTTTTTT
TRBJ2-3 | TRBV9 | TRBD2 | . | CASSTSGEGDTQYF | TGTGCCAGCAGCACCAGCGGGGAGGGAGATACGCAGTATTTT
TRBJ2-1 | TRBV12-3/TRBV12-4 | TRBD2 | few | CASSLALAGGYNEQFF | TGTGCCAGCAGTTTAGCACTAGCGGGGGGGTACAATGAGCAGTTCTTC
TRBJ2-1 | TRBV7-6 | . | few | CASSVNGLYNEQFF | TGTGCCAGCAGCGTAAACGGGCTTTACAATGAGCAGTTCTTC
TRBJ2-1 | TRBV6-5 | TRBD2 | . | CASSAGGWNEQFF | TGTGCCAGCTCGGCGGGGGGTTGGAATGAGCAGTTCTTC
TRBJ1-5 | TRBV4-1 | TRBD1 | . | CASSQEWGQLIQPQHF | TGTGCCAGCAGCCAAGAATGGGGACAGTTGATTCAGCCCCAGCATTTT